The present T cell receptor (beta chain) was sequenced within a study of T cell responses to AZD1222 COVID-19 vaccine. For this clone: The antigen remains undetermined.

Second-dose schedules of about 4 or about 12 weeks were combined. TCRdb keeps only in-frame clones here, not all; method: immunoSEQ multiplex PCR. Of approximately 170,000 clones detected, 70% to 90% appear once; the ten largest clones hold more than 9%. CDR3 length equals 13 residues. From germline, CDR1 is SGHRS and CDR2 YFSETQ. Losses at the gene ends were 4 bases for V and 6 bases for J; bases not matched to a gene: 6. Whole-study findings and limits: Only six people who got AZD1222 tested seropositive at baseline. Spike was spanned by vaccine-associated CD4 TCRs, with dominance at 160-218 and 743-854.

This receptor was identified in an adult who received the AZD1222 COVID-19 vaccine. The rearrangement joins TRBV5-1 to TRBJ1-2; 7 bases agree with TRBD1. The sequencing used peripheral blood, collected 28 days after the second AZD1222 dose. The chain's CDR3 is CASSRQGPNGYTF. CDR3 sequence (DNA): TGCGCCAGCAGCAGACAGGGTCCTAATGGCTACACCTTC.